This T cell receptor (beta chain) is from a study of control samples from healthy donors and cancer patients. The V gene lost 2 bases and the J gene lost 4 bases, with 9 bases spanning the gap. The CDR3 sequence is 13 residues long. Using immunoSEQ multiplex PCR, the repertoire was profiled, and TCRdb retains in-frame clones only, with some absent. The sample yields some 70,000 clones, under 85% seen once. The rearrangement joins TRBV12-3 or TRBV12-4 to TRBJ2-7; D is possibly TRBD1 (5 bases). Sequenced sample: blood. The source of this sequence is a man aged 55 to 70 in good health. This CDR3 reads CASSLRGAYEQYF. The CDR3 DNA sequence: TGTGCCAGCAGTTTAAGGGGTGCATACGAGCAGTACTTC.